Shown below are 17 T cell receptor beta chains from a single sample sequenced in a study of blood T cell repertoires in COVID-19. Profiling relied on immunoSEQ multiplex PCR, and the TCRdb table lists in-frame clones only, not all of them. Found here are approximately 210,000 clones, approximately 80% of them singletons; the top ten hold over 6.5%. The sample consisted of peripheral blood. The origin of the receptors is a woman over 75 with COVID-19, enrolled during active disease.

The chain uses TRBV6-6 and TRBJ1-5, with 10 bases that match TRBD1. CDR3 length: 14 residues. Germline V gives CDR1 MNHNY, CDR2 SVGAGI (reference sequence). Trimming removed 6 bases from V and 5 bases from J; junction bases left unmatched: 4. This CDR3 is CASSHGTGDQPQHF. The DNA of the CDR3 is TGTGCCAGCAGCCACGGGACAGGGGATCAGCCCCAGCATTTT.

The CDR3 protein is CASSHKDRGPGEQYF. The CDR3 region has the DNA TGTGCCAGCAGCCACAAGGACAGGGGACCGGGTGAGCAGTACTTC. The chain links TRBV3-1 (or the pseudogene TRBV3-2) to TRBJ2-7; 9 positions match TRBD1. There are 15 residues in the CDR3. The ends lost 3 bases at V and 7 bases at J; junction bases unmatched: 10. Germline CDR1 LGHDT, CDR2 YNNKEL (reference sequence).

The V and J genes are TRBV27 and TRBJ1-6; no clear D. V was pared by 5 bases and J by 6 bases, with 11 bases between. Germline V gene sequence: CDR1 MNHEY, CDR2 SMNVEV (reference sequence). The CDR3 consists of 14 residues. This CDR3 reads CASSKEELNSPLHF. DNA for the CDR3: TGTGCCAGCAGTAAGGAGGAGCTTAATTCACCCCTCCACTTT.

The chain is built from TRBV2 and TRBJ2-1, with D possibly matching TRBD2 (6 bases). Between the trimmed V and J ends, which lost 8 bases and 6 bases, there was a span of 17 bases. The length of the CDR3 is 14 residues. Germline lookup yields CDR1 SNHLY and CDR2 FYNNEI. CDR3 region: CASQGGTIPNEQFF. Here the CDR3 DNA reads TGTGCCAGCCAAGGAGGGACCATCCCCAATGAGCAGTTCTTC. Full variable domain (outside the CDR3, taken from reference TRBV2 and TRBJ2-1): EPEVTQTPSHQVTQMGQEVILRCVPISNHLYFYWYRQILGQKVEFLVSFYNNEISEKSEIFDDQFSVERPDGSNFTLKIRSTKLEDSAMYFCASQGGTIPNEQFFGPGTRLTVL.

This chain uses TRBV30 with TRBJ1-5; TRBD1 might be the D (5 bases). Germline loops: CDR1 GTSNPN, CDR2 SVGIG (reference sequence). Trimming pared 7 bases from V and 0 bases from J, leaving 13 bases between. CDR3 size: 14 residues. CDR3 loop: CALGHCYSNQPQHF. Written as DNA, the CDR3 is TGTGCCTTAGGACACTGTTATAGCAATCAGCCCCAGCATTTT.

The gene calls are TRBV7-2 and TRBJ1-2; no firm D call. The V gene's germline CDR1 is SGHTA and CDR2 FQGNSA. The V end was cut by 5 bases, the J end by 4 bases, with 11 bases between. The CDR3 totals 13 residues. The DNA for the CDR3 is TGTGCCAGCAGCCTAAAGCCCCCCTATGGCTACACCTTC. The encoded protein is CASSLKPPYGYTF.

This clone was recorded a few times. V usage is TRBV28 and J usage is TRBJ1-2; 8 bases match TRBD1. The CDR3 extends over 14 amino acids. V shed 3 bases and J 4 bases; nucleotides not matched to a gene: 4. The V gene's germline CDR1 is MDHEN and CDR2 SYDVKM. The chain's CDR3 is CASSFRTGTYGYTF. Written as DNA, the CDR3 is TGTGCCAGCAGTTTTAGGACAGGGACCTATGGCTACACCTTC.

The rearrangement links TRBV3-1 (or the pseudogene TRBV3-2) to TRBJ1-4, with 9 bases that match TRBD1. CDR3 length: 15 residues. Per germline, CDR1 LGHDT and CDR2 YNNKEL (reference sequence). Losses at the gene ends were 3 bases for V and 7 bases for J; bases not matched to a gene: 6. CDR3 region: CASSQVQGASEKLFF. The CDR3 DNA is TGTGCCAGCAGCCAGGTACAGGGGGCGAGTGAAAAACTGTTTTTT.

This clone has only a few counts. The J gene is TRBJ2-1, the V gene TRBV29-1, with no clear D. The CDR3 has 12 residues. The V end was cut by 4 bases, the J end by 6 bases, with 10 bases between. Germline V gene data show CDR1 as SQVTM and CDR2 as ANQGSEA. CDR3 nucleotide sequence: TGCAGCGTTGGGCAGGTTGGCAATGAGCAGTTCTTC. Its protein is CSVGQVGNEQFF.

This clone was recorded only once. The rearrangement uses TRBV9 and TRBJ1-2; 8 nucleotides match TRBD1. CDR3 length: 15 residues. After removal of 4 bases from V and 4 bases from J, the junction contained 9 bases not matched to a gene. The germline V gene encodes CDR1 SGDLS and CDR2 YYNGEE. In nucleotides, the CDR3 is TGTGCCAGCAGCCCCCCGGGACAGGACATCTATGGCTACACCTTC. Translating gives CASSPPGQDIYGYTF.

This clone appeared once. V usage is TRBV6-5 and J usage is TRBJ1-6; tentatively, D is TRBD1 (6 bases). The CDR3 consists of 15 residues. CDR1 MNHEY and CDR2 SVGAGI come from the germline V gene. Trimming took off 5 bases at V and 9 bases at J, with 17 bases between the two ends. CDR3 residues: CASSKQGALTSPLHF. The CDR3 DNA follows: TGTGCCAGCAGTAAACAGGGAGCCCTTACTTCACCCCTCCACTTT.

The chain combines TRBV5-1 with TRBJ2-7; TRBD1 agrees at 7 bases. Germline values: CDR1 SGHRS, CDR2 YFSETQ. The CDR3 is 14 amino acids. The V gene end was trimmed by 2 bases and the J gene end by 1 base; junction bases not matched to a gene: 3. CDR3 bases: TGCGCCAGCAGCTTAGCACAGGGGTCCTACGAGCAGTACTTC. It specifies CASSLAQGSYEQYF. The full variable domain, rest sourced from reference TRBV5-1 and TRBJ2-7, is KAGVTQTPRYLIKTRGQQVTLSCSPISGHRSVSWYQQTPGQGLQFLFEYFSETQRNKGNFPGRFSGRQFSNSRSEMNVSTLELGDSALYLCASSLAQGSYEQYFGPGTRLTVT.

This sequence joins TRBV4-1 and TRBJ1-2, with D uncertain. V gave up 1 base and J gave up 3 bases, with 15 bases separating them. Germline CDR1 reads MGHRA; CDR2 reads YSYEKL. The CDR3 has 16 residues. This CDR3 is CASSQAETRRYYGYTF. The CDR3 DNA is TGCGCCAGCAGCCAAGCCGAGACACGGCGCTACTATGGCTACACCTTC.

This chain links TRBV10-2 with TRBJ1-2, with no clear D. V lost 4 bases and J 10 bases, leaving 13 bases between the germline ends. Germline CDR1 is WSHSY and CDR2 is SAAADI. CDR3 length: 12 amino acids. DNA of the CDR3: TGCGCCAGCAGTGGGCTCACAGAGTCCTACACCTTC. Its protein product is CASSGLTESYTF.

With respect to this clone: A clone one base away is much larger, so this may be a read error. J is TRBJ2-1 and V is TRBV5-4; 10 nucleotides agree with TRBD2. CDR3 length: 18 residues. V lost 2 bases, J lost 0 bases, and 8 bases stayed unmatched. CDR1 SGHNT and CDR2 YYREEE come from the germline V gene (reference sequence). The CDR3, as DNA: TGTGCCAGCAGCTTACTAGCGGGGCTCTCTGGCTCCTACAATGAGCAGTTCTTC. As protein: CASSLLAGLSGSYNEQFF. Filled out from reference TRBV5-4 and TRBJ2-1, the complete variable domain reads ETGVTQSPTHLIKTRGQQVTLRCSSQSGHNTVSWYQQALGQGPQFIFQYYREEENGRGNFPPRFSGLQFPNYSSELNVNALELDDSALYLCASSLLAGLSGSYNEQFFGPGTRLTVL.

V usage is TRBV5-4 and J usage is TRBJ2-5; TRBD2 matches at 7 bases. The length of the CDR3 is 15 residues. With V trimmed by 1 base and J by 2 bases, 5 bases remained unmatched. Per germline, CDR1 SGHNT and CDR2 YYREEE (reference sequence). The CDR3 bases are TGTGCCAGCAGCTTGAGGGCTAGCGGACAAGAGACCCAGTACTTC. As protein: CASSLRASGQETQYF.

The chain has TRBV10-3 and TRBJ1-4; possible D gene TRBD1, 5 bases. The CDR3 extends over 13 amino acids. Trimming cost V 7 bases and J 5 bases, with 11 bases left between them. CDR1 and CDR2 (germline): ENHRY, SYGVKD. The CDR3 protein is CAIKDSQNEKLFF. As DNA, the CDR3 is TGTGCCATCAAAGACAGCCAAAATGAAAAACTGTTTTTT.